Below, 20 T cell receptor beta chains from the same sample are listed, as sequenced in a study of human T cells and chemical hapten exposure. One entry per CDR3 protein results from TCRdb running MiXCR on the RACE reads. The data hold about 98,000 distinct CDR3 sequences, with less than 14% observed a single time. Time point denoted: pre-sensitization, week 0. Treatment: therapeutic diphenylcyclopropenone sensitization with weekly scalp DPC. Sequences were derived from whole blood, sampled in connection with sensitization to the hapten diphenylcyclopropenone (DPC). These receptors all stem from a woman in her sixties or seventies with alopecia areata. Some clones in this sample may be carry-over from other donors' samples.

This clonotype came up many times. J is TRBJ1-2 and V is TRBV12-3 or TRBV12-4; D is undetermined. V lost 11 bases, J lost 2 bases, and 21 bases lay in between. This CDR3 has 15 residues. The CDR3 coding sequence is TGTGCCTGCTCACCAACAGTTGGGCGGAACTATGGCTACACCTTC. It yields the protein CACSPTVGRNYGYTF.

The chain has TRBV6-2 or TRBV6-3 and TRBJ1-5; no clear D gene. Per germline, CDR1 MNHEY and CDR2 SVGEGT. This CDR3 spans 16 amino acids. V lost 2 bases and J 4 bases, leaving 15 bases between the germline ends. CDR3 sequence: CASSYRGSARNQPQHF. CDR3 sequence (DNA): TGTGCCAGCAGTTACCGCGGTTCAGCAAGGAATCAGCCCCAGCATTTT.

This clonotype occurred many times. The chain carries TRBV5-1 and TRBJ2-5; possibly TRBD1 for D (6 bases). Per germline, CDR1 SGHRS and CDR2 YFSETQ. V gave up 4 bases and J gave up 2 bases, with 12 bases separating them. CDR3 length: 14 amino acids. In DNA form, the CDR3 reads TGCGCCAGCAGCCCGGACAGAACACAAGAGACCCAGTACTTC. Protein product: CASSPDRTQETQYF.

This clonotype was seen only a few times. The chain links TRBV12-3 or TRBV12-4 to TRBJ2-1; D not certain. CDR3 length equals 16 residues. Trimming took off 3 bases at V and 5 bases at J, with 17 bases between the two ends. This CDR3 is CASSLYRAPGDNEQFF. The CDR3 DNA is TGTGCCAGCAGTTTGTATCGGGCCCCTGGAGACAATGAGCAGTTCTTC.

A remark on this clonotype: A read error is possible here, since a much larger clone lies one base away. The chain uses TRBV2 and TRBJ2-1; tentatively, D is TRBD1 (6 bases). The CDR3 is made up of 13 amino acids. CDR1 and CDR2 from the germline V gene are SNHLY and FYNNEI. The ends were cut back, 7 bases at V and 6 bases at J, with 13 bases in the middle. CDR3 residues: CASTPGQFNEQFF. CDR3 sequence (DNA): TGTGCCAGCACCCCGGGACAATTCAATGAGCAGTTCTTC.

This clonotype has a handful of counts. The genes are TRBV2 and TRBJ1-5; no clear D. The CDR3 has 14 residues. Germline values: CDR1 SNHLY, CDR2 FYNNEI. V was shortened by 1 base and J by 2 bases, with 6 bases between the two germline ends. In DNA form, the CDR3 reads TGTGCCAGCAGTGAAGTAAGGGGCAATCAGCCCCAGCATTTT. It encodes CASSEVRGNQPQHF.

Of note for this clonotype: This may come from a read error, since a much larger clone is one base off. The chain couples TRBV20-1 to TRBJ2-2; D unclear. The CDR3 spans 13 residues. The V end was cut by 5 bases, the J end by 6 bases, with 13 bases between. CDR1 and CDR2 from the germline V gene are DFQATT and SNEGSKA (reference sequence). The CDR3 DNA sequence: TGCAGTGCTCGCCCCGACGAGTCCGGGGAGCTGTTTTTT. Protein sequence: CSARPDESGELFF.

This clonotype was detected ten times or more. This rearrangement joins TRBV6-6 to TRBJ2-5; D may be TRBD2 (6 bases). From germline, CDR1 is MNHNY and CDR2 SVGAGI (reference sequence). This CDR3 is 15 amino acids long. The V and J ends lost 8 bases and 4 bases respectively, with 20 bases between them. For the CDR3, the DNA is TGTGCCAGCCTTAAAGACAGCCCCGGGGGAGAGACCCAGTACTTC. Translated: CASLKDSPGGETQYF.

This clonotype occurred many times. V gene TRBV29-1 combines with J gene TRBJ2-1; D might be TRBD1 or TRBD2, each matching 5 bases. CDR1 and CDR2 (germline): SQVTM, ANQGSEA. Trimming took 6 bases from V and 13 from J, leaving 22 bases between them. The CDR3 has 13 residues. This chain's CDR3 is CSVGEPGTWGQFF. The CDR3 DNA sequence: TGCAGCGTGGGGGAGCCCGGCACGTGGGGTCAGTTCTTC.

This clonotype has ten or more counts. V is TRBV12-3 or TRBV12-4 and J is TRBJ1-2, with a tentative D call TRBD1 (5 bases). Between the trimmed V and J ends, which lost 6 bases and 4 bases, there was a span of 12 bases. This CDR3 spans 13 amino acids. The CDR3 nucleotides are TGTGCCAGCAGGGTGTCAGGGTTCTATGGCTACACCTTC. Residues: CASRVSGFYGYTF.

This clonotype was detected a few times. This rearrangement joins TRBV9 to TRBJ2-1; TRBD2 matches 8 bases. The CDR3 has 15 amino acids. Per germline, CDR1 SGDLS and CDR2 YYNGEE. The V and J ends lost 6 bases and 3 bases, in that order; junction bases with no gene match: 8. The CDR3: CASTPGRGDYNEQFF. CDR3 nucleotide sequence: TGTGCCAGCACCCCGGGGCGGGGGGACTACAATGAGCAGTTCTTC.

The chain employs TRBV21-1 and TRBJ1-2; the D call of TRBD1 is as the table states it, not checked on the DNA. TRBV21-1 represents a pseudogene. The CDR3 covers 18 residues. The CDR3 nucleotides read TGTGCCAGCAGCAATGAGGGACAGGGGGCTCCCTTGAACTATGGCTACACCTTC. Amino acid sequence: CASSNEGQGAPLNYGYTF.

This clonotype was counted a few times. The chain links TRBV20-1 to TRBJ2-7; 7 nucleotides agree with TRBD1. The germline V gene encodes CDR1 DFQATT and CDR2 SNEGSKA (reference sequence). The CDR3 is made up of 13 amino acids. The V gene end was trimmed by 5 bases and the J gene end by 3 bases; junction bases not matched to a gene: 7. CDR3 region: CSAGGQDHYEQYF. In nucleotides, the CDR3 is TGCAGTGCTGGCGGACAGGACCACTACGAGCAGTACTTC.

This chain links TRBV29-1 with TRBJ2-5, with TRBD1 identical over 7 bases. Germline CDR1 is SQVTM and CDR2 is ANQGSEA. V gave up 6 bases and J gave up 5 bases; unmatched junction bases: 12. The CDR3 totals 14 residues. The CDR3 region is CSVAGTAIGETQYF. Written as DNA, the CDR3 is TGCAGCGTCGCCGGGACAGCAATTGGGGAGACCCAGTACTTC.

A few counts support this clonotype. The junction and the germline gene differ at one end; a read error may be behind it. The chain employs TRBV7-7 and TRBJ2-7, with D tentatively TRBD1 or TRBD2 (5 bases each). There are 15 residues in the CDR3. The germline V gene encodes CDR1 SSHAT and CDR2 FNYEAQ (reference sequence). In nucleotides, the CDR3 is TGTGCTAGCAGCTTAGCATGGGGGTCAGCCTACGAGCAGTACTTC. Amino acids: CASSLAWGSAYEQYF.

This clonotype occurred a few times. V is TRBV12-2 and J is TRBJ1-2; the D segment call TRBD1 is taken from the table without a DNA check. TRBV12-2 is a listed pseudogene. The CDR3 sequence is 14 residues long. The CDR3 here is CASRLGQGAYGYTF. As DNA, the CDR3 is TGTGCAAGTCGCTTAGGACAGGGGGCGTATGGCTACACCTTC.

This clonotype occurred many times. The rearrangement uses TRBV7-9 and TRBJ1-2; the D gene is possibly TRBD1 (6 bases). Trimming stripped 7 bases from V and 0 bases from J, with 9 bases between. CDR1 is SEHNR and CDR2 is FQNEAQ in the germline V gene (reference sequence). The CDR3 extends over 13 amino acids. The CDR3 coding sequence is TGTGCCAGCAATGGACAGACTAACTATGGCTACACCTTC. Translated: CASNGQTNYGYTF.

There are a few counts of this clonotype. This chain joins TRBV5-1 and TRBJ1-5, with TRBD1 as a possible D gene (6 bases). The CDR3 extends over 13 amino acids. V was shortened by 4 bases and J by 8 bases, with 13 bases between the two germline ends. Germline V gene sequence: CDR1 SGHRS, CDR2 YFSETQ. CDR3 nucleotides: TGCGCCAGCAGCCGGGACATTGGGGAGCCCCAGCATTTT. Amino acid sequence: CASSRDIGEPQHF.

On this clonotype: Just one base apart from a much larger clone, this may be a read error. The rearrangement links TRBV7-3 to TRBJ2-5; 12 bases align to TRBD1. Trimming cost V 5 bases and J 9 bases; bases outside gene matches: 13. This CDR3 region has 16 residues. The V gene's germline CDR1 is SGHTA and CDR2 FQGTGA. CDR3 DNA: TGTGCCAGCAGCCCGACCCGGGACAGGGGGCCGGAGGCCCAGTACTTC. Translation gives CASSPTRDRGPEAQYF.

V gene TRBV18 combines with J gene TRBJ1-5, with D possibly being TRBD1 (5 bases). CDR3 length: 14 residues. V shed 3 bases and J shed 1 base, with 7 bases lying between them. In germline, CDR1 is KGHSH, CDR2 LQKENI. As DNA, the CDR3 is TGTGCCAGCTCACCGCGGGACAGCAATCAGCCCCAGCATTTT. Its translation: CASSPRDSNQPQHF.